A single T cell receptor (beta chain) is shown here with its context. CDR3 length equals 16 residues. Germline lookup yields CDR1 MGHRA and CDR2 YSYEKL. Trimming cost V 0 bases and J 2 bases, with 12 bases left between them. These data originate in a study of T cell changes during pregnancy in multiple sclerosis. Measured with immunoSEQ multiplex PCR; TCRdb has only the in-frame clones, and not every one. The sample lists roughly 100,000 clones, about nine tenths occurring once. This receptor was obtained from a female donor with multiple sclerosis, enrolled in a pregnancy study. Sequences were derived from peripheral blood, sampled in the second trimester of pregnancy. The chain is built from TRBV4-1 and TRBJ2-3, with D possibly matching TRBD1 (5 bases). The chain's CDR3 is CASSQEGARYTDTQYF. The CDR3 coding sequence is TGCGCCAGCAGCCAAGAAGGGGCGAGATACACAGATACGCAGTATTTT.